Each of the 13 T cell receptor beta chains below was sequenced from the same sample in a study of CD4 T cells in relation to SARS-CoV-2 and coronaviruses. Clones were read by immunoSEQ multiplex PCR, and TCRdb kept only the in-frame ones, dropping some. The sample lists roughly 15,000 clones; about 79% were seen once. Their antigens are not known. CD4+ T cells from unexposed donors were obtained before the COVID-19 pandemic (2011-2018). Isolation of CD4+ T cells took place after about 9 days in culture. Sequencing used CD4+ T cells from PBMCs, cultured in vitro. Receptor source: a human donor in good health.

The V call is TRBV7-2, the J call TRBJ2-7; maybe TRBD1 (5 bases). V was cut by 4 bases and J by 5 bases, with 12 bases left in between. The CDR3 sequence is 13 residues long. Germline V lookup: CDR1 SGHTA, CDR2 FQGNSA. This CDR3 reads CASSSRVLHEQYF. The CDR3 DNA follows: TGTGCCAGCAGCTCCAGGGTCCTCCACGAGCAGTACTTC.

The chain links TRBV5-1 to TRBJ2-2; TRBD1 is a possible D gene (5 bases). The CDR3 length is 13 residues. CDR1 and CDR2 (germline): SGHRS, YFSETQ. The V gene lost 0 bases and the J gene lost 6 bases, with 6 bases spanning the gap. CDR3 sequence (DNA): TGCGCCAGCAGCTTGGAGGGGTCCGGGGAGCTGTTTTTT. Its translation is CASSLEGSGELFF.

V and J are TRBV19 and TRBJ2-4; 10 bases match TRBD2. J was trimmed by 6 bases and V by 5 bases; bases with no gene match: 4. From germline, CDR1 is LNHDA and CDR2 SQIVND (reference sequence). This CDR3 has 14 amino acids. The CDR3 loop reads CASSDRTSGNIQYF. The CDR3 DNA reads TGTGCCAGTAGTGATCGGACTAGCGGAAACATTCAGTACTTC.

The chain has TRBV9 and TRBJ1-3, with 8 bases aligning to TRBD1. Losses at the gene ends were 3 bases for V and 8 bases for J; bases not matched to a gene: 4. The CDR3 is 13 residues long. CDR1 is SGDLS, CDR2 YYNGEE, per germline. The DNA of the CDR3 is TGTGCCAGCAGCGGGGGACAGGTCGACACCATATATTTT. The encoded protein is CASSGGQVDTIYF.

V is TRBV4-3 and J is TRBJ1-5; possibly TRBD1 for D (5 bases). Trimming removed 0 bases at V and 6 bases at J, with 15 bases between. There are 16 residues in the CDR3. Germline CDR1 is LGHNA and CDR2 is YSLEER. For the CDR3, the DNA is TGCGCCAGCAGCCAAGATTGGCAGGGTTGGAGTCAGCCCCAGCATTTT. Protein: CASSQDWQGWSQPQHF.

The chain couples TRBV19 to TRBJ1-3, with D tentatively TRBD1 (6 bases). Trimming left V 3 bases short and J 4 bases short, with 13 bases between. This CDR3 has 15 residues. Germline CDR1 and CDR2: LNHDA and SQIVND (reference sequence). The CDR3 here is CASSIGGGSGNTIYF. The CDR3, as DNA: TGTGCCAGTAGTATCGGCGGGGGCTCCGGAAACACCATATATTTT.

The chain uses TRBV1 and TRBJ2-7; TRBD1, the table's D call, lacks a check against the DNA. TRBV1 is a pseudogene locus. The CDR3 is 16 residues long. This CDR3 reads CTSSQDSAGARYEQYF. The CDR3 DNA is TGCACCAGCAGCCAAGATTCGGCAGGGGCCCGTTACGAGCAGTACTTC.

J is TRBJ1-1 and V is TRBV2; TRBD1 might be the D (5 bases). CDR3 size: 18 residues. Germline V gene data show CDR1 as SNHLY and CDR2 as FYNNEI. The ends were cut back, 0 bases at V and 4 bases at J, with 21 bases in the middle. The CDR3 here is CASSEALWGRARSTEAFF. In DNA form, the CDR3 reads TGTGCCAGCAGTGAAGCGCTCTGGGGCAGGGCGAGGAGCACTGAAGCTTTCTTT.

This clone was recorded a few times. This chain joins TRBV25-1 and TRBJ2-7, with a possible D match to TRBD2 (6 bases). The CDR3 sequence is 14 residues long. Germline-derived CDR1 and CDR2 are MGHDK and SYGVNS. V was shortened by 6 bases and J by 0 bases, with 12 bases between the two germline ends. This chain's CDR3 is CASRPSVGSYEQYF. In DNA form, the CDR3 reads TGTGCCAGCAGGCCTAGCGTCGGCTCCTACGAGCAGTACTTC.

This clone occurred a few times. The chain links TRBV28 to TRBJ2-2; D remains unclear. Trimming left V 4 bases short and J 3 bases short, with 3 bases between. The CDR3 spans 12 residues. CDR1 and CDR2 (germline): MDHEN, SYDVKM. The CDR3 DNA follows: TGTGCCAGCAGTTCCCACACCGGGGAGCTGTTTTTT. Its translation is CASSSHTGELFF.

The chain uses TRBV5-1 and TRBJ2-1, with 13 nucleotides matching TRBD2. With V trimmed by 2 bases and J by 3 bases, 5 bases remained unmatched. Per germline, CDR1 SGHRS and CDR2 YFSETQ. The CDR3 loop spans 17 amino acids. CDR3 residues: CASSFPGTSGVYNEQFF. The CDR3 nucleotides read TGCGCCAGCAGCTTCCCCGGGACTAGCGGGGTCTACAATGAGCAGTTCTTC.

The chain links TRBV19 to TRBJ2-3, with 15 bases matching TRBD2. The length of the CDR3 is 16 residues. V was clipped by 4 bases and J by 6 bases; unmatched bases: 5. The germline V gene has CDR1 LNHDA and CDR2 SQIVND (reference sequence). The CDR3 DNA reads TGTGCCAGTAGTAGGACTAGCGGGAGGGTAGGCGATACGCAGTATTTT. This sequence encodes CASSRTSGRVGDTQYF. The full variable domain, with the rest looked up from reference TRBV19 and TRBJ2-3, is DGGITQSPKYLFRKEGQNVTLSCEQNLNHDAMYWYRQDPGQGLRLIYYSQIVNDFQKGDIAEGYSVSREKKESFPLTVTSAQKNPTAFYLCASSRTSGRVGDTQYFGPGTRLTVL.

This rearrangement joins TRBV5-6 to TRBJ1-1; D is perhaps TRBD1 (6 bases). Per the germline V gene, CDR1 is SGHDT and CDR2 is YYEEEE. V shed 3 bases and J shed 6 bases, with 12 bases lying between them. The CDR3 covers 13 residues. CDR3 nucleotide sequence: TGTGCCAGCAGCTCAGGGGTATTCGCTGAAGCTTTCTTT. It codes for CASSSGVFAEAFF.